The 18 T cell receptor beta chains below all came from one sample that was sequenced in a study of shared clonotypes between healthy human individuals. Measured with immunoSEQ multiplex PCR; TCRdb has only the in-frame clones, and not every one. Seen here are some 600,000 clones, 96% observed once, and the top ten hold about 0.12%. It was CD45RO-negative cells, positively selected for CCR7, that made up naive CD8 cells, with terminally differentiated effector memory CD45RA+ cells excluded. The sequenced material came from naive CD8+ T cells sorted from blood. The receptors stem from a woman in her twenties or thirties in good health.

V is TRBV6-1 and J is TRBJ1-5, with 7 bases identical to TRBD1. The CDR3 is 14 residues long. V shed 5 bases and J 3 bases; nucleotides not matched to a gene: 4. The germline gives CDR1 MNHNS, CDR2 SASEGT. The CDR3: CASSTGEPNQPQHF. The CDR3 DNA reads TGTGCCAGCAGTACAGGGGAGCCCAATCAGCCCCAGCATTTT.

Only one count was recorded for this clone. The chain has TRBV4-1 and TRBJ2-7; TRBD2 matches at 10 bases. The junction had 9 bases not matched to a gene; V was cut back by 3 bases and J by 4 bases. CDR3 length: 16 amino acids. The germline V gene has CDR1 MGHRA and CDR2 YSYEKL. The CDR3 DNA reads TGCGCCAGCAGCCACGACCCGAGCGGGAGGGCTTACGAGCAGTACTTC. Protein product: CASSHDPSGRAYEQYF.

V and J are TRBV5-6 and TRBJ2-7; D not resolved. Trimming took 0 bases from V and 3 from J, leaving 7 bases between them. The CDR3 is 13 residues long. Germline CDR1 SGHDT, CDR2 YYEEEE. The CDR3 loop is CASSLVLSYEQYF. In DNA, the CDR3 is TGTGCCAGCAGCTTGGTCTTGAGCTACGAGCAGTACTTC.

V and J are TRBV29-1 and TRBJ2-4; D gene ambiguous. The germline V and J ends were trimmed by 0 bases and 2 bases, with 5 bases remaining between them. The CDR3 is made up of 13 amino acids. In germline, CDR1 is SQVTM, CDR2 ANQGSEA. The CDR3 DNA reads TGCAGCGTTGAAGAGGGGTCCAAAAACATTCAGTACTTC. This encodes CSVEEGSKNIQYF.

The chain employs TRBV2 and TRBJ1-4; D unclear. V was trimmed by 8 bases and J by 5 bases, leaving 12 bases between them. CDR1 and CDR2 from the germline V gene are SNHLY and FYNNEI. The CDR3 covers 13 residues. The CDR3 nucleotides read TGTGCCAGCCTAGACGGGGAGAATGAAAAACTGTTTTTT. Its protein product is CASLDGENEKLFF.

This chain links TRBV27 with TRBJ2-7; a weak D match, TRBD2 (7 bases). Germline assignment: CDR1 MNHEY and CDR2 SMNVEV (reference sequence). The CDR3 covers 14 residues. The V gene lost 2 bases and the J gene lost 6 bases, with 14 bases spanning the gap. CDR3 protein: CASSLRGGGSEQYF. In nucleotides, the CDR3 is TGTGCCAGCAGTTTAAGGGGGGGTGGGTCCGAGCAGTACTTC.

The V and J genes are TRBV9 and TRBJ1-2; D not certain. The CDR3 runs 15 residues. Trimming left V 3 bases short and J 3 bases short, with 15 bases between. Germline lookup yields CDR1 SGDLS and CDR2 YYNGEE. The CDR3 DNA reads TGTGCCAGCAGCGGTTACCATAAGGGTGACTATGGCTACACCTTC. This translates into CASSGYHKGDYGYTF.

As to this clone: This same CDR3 is encoded by further DNA sequences in the sample. CDR3 amino acids: CASSERGEQFF. Written as DNA, the CDR3 is TGTGCCAGCAGTGAACGAGGTGAGCAGTTCTTC. V gene TRBV2 combines with J gene TRBJ2-1; D remains ambiguous. This CDR3 comprises 11 residues. Germline lookup yields CDR1 SNHLY and CDR2 FYNNEI. V gave up 2 bases and J gave up 9 bases, with 5 bases separating them.

The rearrangement joins TRBV27 to TRBJ2-1; TRBD2 aligns across 10 bases. Germline V CDR1 and CDR2: MNHEY, SMNVEV (reference sequence). The CDR3 spans 17 residues. J was trimmed by 9 bases and V by 2 bases; bases with no gene match: 13. CDR3 sequence reads: CASSLILAGAGSGEQFF. The CDR3 DNA reads TGTGCCAGCAGTTTAATCCTAGCGGGAGCGGGTTCGGGTGAGCAGTTCTTC.

This chain links TRBV6-1 with TRBJ2-7, with 13 positions matching TRBD2. Trimming at V came to 4 bases and at J to 3 bases, leaving 6 bases not matched to a gene. Germline V gene data show CDR1 as MNHNS and CDR2 as SASEGT. The CDR3 loop spans 16 amino acids. This CDR3 is CASSVLLAGGHYEQYF. The DNA for the CDR3 is TGTGCCAGCAGTGTCCTACTAGCGGGAGGGCACTACGAGCAGTACTTC.

V is TRBV27 and J is TRBJ2-7; D is perhaps TRBD2 (6 bases). Germline CDR1 reads MNHEY; CDR2 reads SMNVEV (reference sequence). This CDR3 region has 14 residues. Trimming cost V 3 bases and J 5 bases, with 14 bases left between them. The CDR3 region has the DNA TGTGCCAGCAGTTTCGCGGGGAGGTCCGACGAGCAGTACTTC. Translating it yields CASSFAGRSDEQYF.

V gene TRBV5-6 combines with J gene TRBJ2-2; 7 nucleotides match TRBD1. After removal of 0 bases from V and 3 bases from J, the junction contained 5 bases not matched to a gene. From germline, CDR1 is SGHDT and CDR2 YYEEEE. The CDR3 length is 16 residues. The CDR3 DNA sequence: TGTGCCAGCAGCTTGGACAGGGGCCATTACACCGGGGAGCTGTTTTTT. As protein: CASSLDRGHYTGELFF.

The CDR3 bases are TGTGCCAGCAGCCAGTCGGGTGGTCAGCCCCAGCATTTT. It translates to CASSQSGGQPQHF. V is TRBV4-2 and J is TRBJ1-5; D call uncertain. This CDR3 comprises 13 residues. Per the germline V gene, CDR1 is LGHNA and CDR2 is YNFKEQ. Trimming left V 3 bases short and J 6 bases short, with 9 bases between.

The chain carries TRBV27 and TRBJ2-4, with 11 bases fitting TRBD2. Germline V gene data show CDR1 as MNHEY and CDR2 as SMNVEV (reference sequence). V gave up 5 bases and J gave up 2 bases; unmatched junction bases: 8. The CDR3 is 17 residues long. The CDR3 is CASSPQTSGTSKNIQYF. As DNA, the CDR3 is TGTGCCAGCAGTCCACAGACTAGCGGGACGTCCAAAAACATTCAGTACTTC.

The chain recombines TRBV2 with TRBJ2-1; D is tentatively TRBD1 or TRBD2 (5 bases each). V lost 6 bases and J 8 bases, leaving 14 bases between the germline ends. The germline V gene encodes CDR1 SNHLY and CDR2 FYNNEI. The CDR3 is 13 residues long. The CDR3 sequence is CASRGTGRDEQFF. The CDR3 nucleotides read TGTGCCAGCAGGGGGACGGGCAGGGATGAGCAGTTCTTC.

The V call is TRBV7-6, the J call TRBJ1-3; no clear D gene. V was pared by 0 bases and J by 3 bases, with 0 bases between. Germline CDR1 reads SGHVS; CDR2 reads FNYEAQ. CDR3 length: 12 residues. The CDR3 DNA is TGTGCCAGCAGCTTAGCTGGAAACACCATATATTTT. This codes for CASSLAGNTIYF.

This clone was seen only once. This chain connects TRBV19 to TRBJ2-1, with 8 bases that match TRBD2. V shed 2 bases, J shed 7 bases, and the junction held 7 bases outside the gene matches. Germline V gene lookup returns CDR1 LNHDA and CDR2 SQIVND (reference sequence). This CDR3 is built from 15 residues. CDR3 residues: CASSITAGAGNEQFF. The CDR3 bases are TGTGCCAGTAGTATAACAGCGGGAGCGGGGAATGAGCAGTTCTTC.

Only one count was recorded for this clone. CDR3 sequence (DNA): TGCGCCAGCACGTGGTCGGGAGGGGGAGAGACCCAGTACTTC. As protein: CASTWSGGGETQYF. The rearrangement joins TRBV5-1 to TRBJ2-5, with TRBD2 identical over 8 bases. This CDR3 contains 14 residues. After removal of 6 bases from V and 4 bases from J, the junction contained 8 bases not matched to a gene. The germline gives CDR1 SGHRS, CDR2 YFSETQ.